A selection of T cell receptor beta chains follows, all from one sample in a study of T cell repertoires in cytomegalovirus infection. TCRdb processed the reads anew with MiXCR; each CDR3 protein has one entry. The data contain 200,000 to 300,000 distinct CDR3 sequences, approximately 9.1% of them singletons. Sequenced material: PBMCs. The receptors originated from a human donor in good health (CMV status not recorded). Some clones in this sample may be carry-over from other donors' samples. CDR3s include the opening cysteine and the closing phenylalanine or tryptophan. The order of the fields is CDR3 DNA, CDR3 protein, V gene, D gene, clone size, J gene. D genes are given only for firm matches. Some rows have no size entry. The others give once, few or many, or a class for an expanded clone.

TGTGCCAGCAGTGAGGCAGGGGGAGTTTTTAAAGCTTTCTTT CASSEAGGVFKAFF TRBV2 TRBD1 NA TRBJ1-1
TGTGCCAGCAGCTTAGCCCCTTCTTTCTCGGCCACAGATACGCAGTATTTT CASSLAPSFSATDTQYF TRBV12-3/TRBV12-4 NA NA TRBJ2-3
TGTGCCAGCAGTTTAGGGACAGTGGCGGGTCAGCCCCAGCATTTT CASSLGTVAGQPQHF TRBV28 TRBD1 many TRBJ1-5
TGTGCCAGCAGCTTAGACCCCTATAATTCACCCCTCCACTTT CASSLDPYNSPLHF TRBV11-2 NA many TRBJ1-6
TGTGCCAGCGAGGACGGCATCCAAGAGACCCAGTACTTC CASEDGIQETQYF TRBV6-2/TRBV6-3 NA few TRBJ2-5
TGTGCCAGCAGCTCCGGACAGGGGGCAGGCTATGGCTACACCTTC CASSSGQGAGYGYTF TRBV7-2 TRBD1 many TRBJ1-2
TGTGCCAGGCTTACAGAGTTAAATAGCAATCAGCCCCAGCATTTT CARLTELNSNQPQHF TRBV5-4 NA NA TRBJ1-5
TGTGCCAGCAGCTTCGGACAGGGAGGAACCTACGAGCAGTACTTC CASSFGQGGTYEQYF TRBV7-2 TRBD1 many TRBJ2-7
TGTGCCAGCAGCTTAGGTCGAGGTAGGCAGAACTCCTACGAGCAGTACTTC CASSLGRGRQNSYEQYF TRBV7-2 NA many TRBJ2-7
TGTGCCAGCAGTCGAAGGGGGCGAACTGAAGCTTTCTTT CASSRRGRTEAFF TRBV7-6 TRBD1 many TRBJ1-1
TGTGCCAGCAGCACGGAAGAGACCCAGTACTTC CASSTEETQYF TRBV7-8 NA many TRBJ2-5
TGTGCCAGCAGCCACCTGGACGCCCCAACTAATGAAAAACTGTTTTTT CASSHLDAPTNEKLFF TRBV28 NA many TRBJ1-4
TGCAGCGTTGGATACAATGGAGAGCAGTACTTC CSVGYNGEQYF TRBV29-1 NA NA TRBJ2-7
TGTGCCAGCAGCTTAGGCGGGGGGGCAATCTCCTACAATGAGCAGTTCTTC CASSLGGGAISYNEQFF TRBV7-8 TRBD2 few TRBJ2-1
TGTGCCAGCAGTATGGACAGGGGGCAAGAGACCCAGTACTTC CASSMDRGQETQYF TRBV7-9 TRBD1 NA TRBJ2-5
TGTGCCAGCAGCCTGGGACAGACTATGGCACCCCTCCACTTT CASSLGQTMAPLHF TRBV7-2 TRBD1 NA TRBJ1-6
TGTGCCAGCAGCATAAAACAGGGATCACCCCTCCACTTT CASSIKQGSPLHF TRBV14 NA NA TRBJ1-6
TGTGCCAGCAGCCAAGATTTGGCAGGCAGCGGGGGGGCCGGAGAGACCCAGTACTTC CASSQDLAGSGGAGETQYF TRBV3-1 TRBD2 NA TRBJ2-5
TGTGCCAGCAGCCTACATGACAGGAACTATGGCTACACCTTC CASSLHDRNYGYTF TRBV5-3 NA few TRBJ1-2
TGCAGTGCCTATAAGGACAGGGGTTACAATGAGCAGTTCTTC CSAYKDRGYNEQFF TRBV20-1 TRBD1 NA TRBJ2-1
TGCGCCAGCAGCCAAGAAGCCCCGACGAACAGGGGAAACCTTTATGGCTACACCTTC CASSQEAPTNRGNLYGYTF TRBV4-3 TRBD1 few TRBJ1-2
TGTGCCAGCAGTGGGCGGGGGACAGGGGGCACTGAAGCTTTCTTT CASSGRGTGGTEAFF TRBV6-5 TRBD1 few TRBJ1-1
TGCGCCAGCAGCTTGGACGGGAGGGCGGGTGAGCAGTTCTTC CASSLDGRAGEQFF TRBV5-1 TRBD2 NA TRBJ2-1
TGTGCCAGCAGCCTCGGGACAGGGGGCCCCGGGGAGCTGTTTTTT CASSLGTGGPGELFF TRBV7-7 TRBD1 NA TRBJ2-2
TGTGCCAGTAGTACGAACAGCGACTATGGCTACACCTTC CASSTNSDYGYTF TRBV19 NA many TRBJ1-2
TGTGCCAGCAGCCAAGAGGGGAGGAAAGCTTTCTTT CASSQEGRKAFF TRBV3-1 NA few TRBJ1-1
TGTGCCAGCTCAAGAGGTGCGGGAGGCACTGAAGCTTTCTTT CASSRGAGGTEAFF TRBV18 NA few TRBJ1-1
TGCAGTGCTAGGAGGGGGCCTCCCTCCTACGAGCAGTACTTC CSARRGPPSYEQYF TRBV20-1 TRBD1 many TRBJ2-7
TGTGCCAGCAGCTGGGAGCACCCGAACACTGAAGCTTTCTTT CASSWEHPNTEAFF TRBV7-9 NA many TRBJ1-1
TGCAGTGCTAGAGATCCAGGGGAGAAATCGGCCTACGAGCAGTACTTC CSARDPGEKSAYEQYF TRBV20-1 NA few TRBJ2-7
TGTGCCAGCAGTGCAGGGGGGGGTGGCACTGAAGCTTTCTTT CASSAGGGGTEAFF TRBV28 TRBD1 few TRBJ1-1
TGCGCCAGCTCCCGGGGGGCCATGAACACTGAAGCTTTCTTT CASSRGAMNTEAFF TRBV10-2 NA once TRBJ1-1
TGTGCCCACCGGGGGGGGGGAGGGACTGAAGCTTTCTTT CAHRGGGGTEAFF TRBV28 NA many TRBJ1-1
TGTGCCAGCAGCCCGCGAAGAGTGGAGGGGGAGCAGTTCTTC CASSPRRVEGEQFF TRBV7-2 NA few TRBJ2-1
TGCGCCAGCAGCTTGGGGAGGGGCGGCAATTACAATGAGCAGTTCTTC CASSLGRGGNYNEQFF TRBV5-1 NA many TRBJ2-1
TGCGCCAGCAGCCAGGACTTGGACAGGGGAATTTTTCACGAGCAGTACTTC CASSQDLDRGIFHEQYF TRBV4-3 TRBD1 many TRBJ2-7
TGTGCCAGTAGTATAGGAGTAGGTGGCAGGGATGAGCAGTTCTTC CASSIGVGGRDEQFF TRBV19 NA few TRBJ2-1
TGTGCCAGCAGCTTGCGGGACAGGGTAGCTTTCTTT CASSLRDRVAFF TRBV7-2 TRBD1 many TRBJ1-1
TGCGCCAGCAGCTACTCCGGGACGGAAAACATTCAGTACTTC CASSYSGTENIQYF TRBV5-1 NA NA TRBJ2-4
TGTGCCAGCAGCCCTCCTGCAGGGGCCACCTACGAGCAGTACTTC CASSPPAGATYEQYF TRBV7-2 NA many TRBJ2-7
TGTGCCAGCAGTTCACAGGGGGCGAACACTGAAGCTTTCTTT CASSSQGANTEAFF TRBV6-1 TRBD1 many TRBJ1-1
TGTGCCAGCAGTCCGGACGGAGGGTGGAGGTCAGCTGAAGCTTTCTTT CASSPDGGWRSAEAFF TRBV27 NA many TRBJ1-1
TGTGCCAGCAGTTACCGAGTAGCGGGAGGCCCAGATACGCAGTATTTT CASSYRVAGGPDTQYF TRBV6-5 TRBD2 many TRBJ2-3
TGCAGTGCTAGTAGGCAGGGTACCATGAACACTGAAGCTTTCTTT CSASRQGTMNTEAFF TRBV20-1 NA NA TRBJ1-1
TGTGCCAGCAGCTTAGTGTCGACGGCTAACCAAGAGACCCAGTACTTC CASSLVSTANQETQYF TRBV7-6 NA many TRBJ2-5
TGTGCCAGCAGTGGAGGGGGCTTTAAAGCTTTCTTT CASSGGGFKAFF TRBV28 TRBD1 few TRBJ1-1
TGTGCCAGCAGCTTAAAAGGCTCGGGGATGAGACGGGAGAGAATTAGCAATCAGCCCCAGCATTTT CASSLKGSGMRRERISNQPQHF TRBV7-3 NA many TRBJ1-5
TGTGCCAGCAGCTTCAGGGTAAATCAGCCCCAGCATTTT CASSFRVNQPQHF TRBV7-2 NA many TRBJ1-5
TGTGCCAGCAGCCCCGGGGGCGCCAAGGGCAATCAGCCCCAGCATTTT CASSPGGAKGNQPQHF TRBV7-2 NA many TRBJ1-5
TGCAGTGCCAGGACAGGGGGGAGTTTGAATCAGCCCCAGCATTTT CSARTGGSLNQPQHF TRBV20-1 TRBD1 few TRBJ1-5
TGTGCCAGCAGCTGGAGCCACGGGACAAATAAGCAAGAGACCCAGTACTTC CASSWSHGTNKQETQYF TRBV7-2 NA few TRBJ2-5
TGTGCCAGCAGCCTATGGACTAGCGGTTGGGGTAGCTCCTACGAGCAGTACTTC CASSLWTSGWGSSYEQYF TRBV7-2 TRBD2 NA TRBJ2-7
TGTGCCAGCAGCGCATCGACAGGGGCGTGGGCTGAAGCTTTCTTT CASSASTGAWAEAFF TRBV7-2 TRBD1 many TRBJ1-1
TGTGCCAGCAAAGCCGGGTTCACGGCACAAGAGACCCAGTACTTC CASKAGFTAQETQYF TRBV7-6 NA many TRBJ2-5
TGCGCCAGCAGTCAATCGAGCGACAGAGCCTACGAGCAGTACTTC CASSQSSDRAYEQYF TRBV23-1 NA few TRBJ2-7
TGTGCCAGCAGCTTAGCGCGTGTGGGAGCCTGGGGAAACATTCAGTACTTC CASSLARVGAWGNIQYF TRBV7-2 NA many TRBJ2-4
TGCAGTGCTACCATCGGCCTTGGCAGAGTCAATCAGCCCCAGCATTTT CSATIGLGRVNQPQHF TRBV20-1 NA many TRBJ1-5
TGTGCCAGCAGCTTAGCGGGGGAAGGGATATCTTCACCCCTCCACTTT CASSLAGEGISSPLHF TRBV7-2 NA many TRBJ1-6
TGTGCTAGCAGCCCGACTAGTGTTGCCGGGGAGCTGTTTTTT CASSPTSVAGELFF TRBV7-7 NA NA TRBJ2-2